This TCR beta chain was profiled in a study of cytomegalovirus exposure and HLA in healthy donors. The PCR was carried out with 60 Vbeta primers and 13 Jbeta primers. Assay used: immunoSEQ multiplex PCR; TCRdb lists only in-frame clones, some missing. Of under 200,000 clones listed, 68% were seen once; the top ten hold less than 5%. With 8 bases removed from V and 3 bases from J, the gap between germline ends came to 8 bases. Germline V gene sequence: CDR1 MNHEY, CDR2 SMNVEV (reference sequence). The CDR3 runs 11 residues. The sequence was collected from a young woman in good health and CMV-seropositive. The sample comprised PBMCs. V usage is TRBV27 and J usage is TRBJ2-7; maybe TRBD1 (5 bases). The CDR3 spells CASGAFYEQYF. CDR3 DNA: TGTGCCAGCGGGGCTTTCTACGAGCAGTACTTC.